Listed here are 19 T cell receptor beta chains from one sample, sequenced in a study of blood T cell repertoires in COVID-19. The method was immunoSEQ multiplex PCR; TCRdb's version includes in-frame clones alone and lacks a portion of them. The sample holds 200,000 to 250,000 clones, about 80% seen once. What was sequenced was PBMCs or T cells enriched from blood (not recorded which). These receptors originate from a woman in her 50s who had been exposed to COVID-19.

The CDR3 region has the DNA TGTGCTAGTGGTCAGAGCGGGGGGGGATACAATGAGCAGTTCTTC. Translated, it gives CASGQSGGGYNEQFF. V gene TRBV12-5 combines with J gene TRBJ2-1; 10 bases match TRBD2. Germline CDR1 is LGHNT and CDR2 is FRNRAP. The CDR3 is made up of 15 amino acids. The trim removed 5 bases at V and 4 bases at J, leaving 5 bases unmatched.

Turning to this clone: Likely a read error: the CDR3 ends without its conserved phenylalanine or tryptophan. The DNA is left out, because the CDR3 cannot be placed on it with certainty; the CDR3 is given as TCRdb lists it. The J gene is TRBJ2-7, the V gene TRBV4-2; the D call in the table, TRBD1, was not verified against the DNA. Germline lookup yields CDR1 LGHNA and CDR2 YNFKEQ. The CDR3 adds up to 11 amino acids, both ends counted. This chain's CDR3 is CASSQRDRVTI.

The chain has TRBV15 and TRBJ2-3; D not certain. Trimming cost V 1 base and J 4 bases, with 3 bases left between them. CDR1 LNHNV and CDR2 YYDKDF come from the germline V gene (reference sequence). This CDR3 is 12 amino acids long. Written as DNA, the CDR3 is TGTGCCACCAGCAGAGGGCCAGATACGCAGTATTTT. Amino acids: CATSRGPDTQYF.

The chain recombines TRBV5-1 with TRBJ1-2, with a tentative D call TRBD1 (5 bases). This CDR3 contains 15 residues. Per germline, CDR1 SGHRS and CDR2 YFSETQ. The germline V and J ends were trimmed by 2 bases and 1 base, with 12 bases remaining between them. Here the CDR3 DNA reads TGCGCCAGCAGCTTCGGCGGGGCGGGTAACTATGGCTACACCTTC. Translation gives CASSFGGAGNYGYTF.

This chain connects TRBV10-3 to TRBJ1-2; D not resolved. V was clipped by 9 bases and J by 2 bases, with 16 bases between them. CDR1 and CDR2 from the germline V gene are ENHRY and SYGVKD. This CDR3 has 14 residues. The CDR3 bases are TGTGCCATTTCACCGGGTCCCCTAAACTATGGCTACACCTTC. Its translation: CAISPGPLNYGYTF.

The chain employs TRBV3-1 (or the pseudogene TRBV3-2) and TRBJ2-7; 9 nucleotides agree with TRBD1. This CDR3 comprises 15 residues. Germline assignment: CDR1 LGHDT and CDR2 YNNKEL (reference sequence). The trim removed 8 bases at V and 6 bases at J, leaving 14 bases unmatched. This chain's CDR3 is CASSGTGTGRGEQYF. The CDR3 DNA sequence: TGTGCCAGCTCGGGCACCGGGACAGGGAGGGGCGAGCAGTACTTC.

The chain employs TRBV5-1 and TRBJ2-3; 8 nucleotides match TRBD2. CDR1 SGHRS and CDR2 YFSETQ come from the germline V gene. V shed 3 bases and J 5 bases; nucleotides not matched to a gene: 14. The CDR3 has 17 residues. The CDR3: CASSSVNPGLGGDTQYF. In DNA form, the CDR3 reads TGCGCCAGCAGCTCGGTAAACCCGGGACTAGGGGGAGATACGCAGTATTTT.

The chain couples TRBV28 to TRBJ1-4; the D gene is possibly TRBD1 (6 bases). With 5 bases removed from V and 8 bases from J, the gap between germline ends came to 18 bases. The germline gives CDR1 MDHEN, CDR2 SYDVKM. The CDR3 is 15 residues long. The CDR3 region has the DNA TGTGCCAGCAGTATAACTGGACAGTTTCAAGAAAAACTGTTTTTT. The encoded protein is CASSITGQFQEKLFF.

The V gene is TRBV10-3, the J gene TRBJ1-1; 7 bases line up with TRBD1. V lost 4 bases to trimming and J lost 0 bases; unmatched junction nucleotides: 8. Germline values: CDR1 ENHRY, CDR2 SYGVKD. This CDR3 spans 16 amino acids. CDR3 nucleotides: TGTGCCATCAGTGGGAGGAAGGGGGCGTTGAACACTGAAGCTTTCTTT. This codes for CAISGRKGALNTEAFF.

This chain links TRBV24-1 with TRBJ2-2; D possibly matches TRBD1 or TRBD2 (5 bases each). The germline gives CDR1 KGHDR, CDR2 SFDVKD. This CDR3 comprises 14 residues. The V end was cut by 8 bases, the J end by 1 base, with 10 bases between. The CDR3 loop is CATNEGRNTGELFF. CDR3 nucleotide sequence: TGTGCCACCAATGAGGGGCGGAACACCGGGGAGCTGTTTTTT.

The chain carries TRBV12-3 or TRBV12-4 and TRBJ2-7; 8 bases map to TRBD1. V trimming: 8 bases; J trimming: 7 bases; junction bases outside the gene matches: 10. The CDR3 runs to 13 residues. This CDR3 is CASHPQGAQEQYF. DNA of the CDR3: TGTGCCAGCCATCCGCAGGGGGCGCAAGAGCAGTACTTC.

The V call is TRBV12-3 or TRBV12-4, the J call TRBJ1-1; TRBD1 is a possible D gene (6 bases). Trimming pared 6 bases from V and 4 bases from J, leaving 9 bases between. This CDR3 contains 12 residues. The CDR3 DNA reads as TGTGCCAGCAGATCACAGGGCACTGAAGCTTTCTTT. It is translated as CASRSQGTEAFF.

The chain joins TRBV2 to TRBJ1-6; 10 nucleotides agree with TRBD1. The germline gives CDR1 SNHLY, CDR2 FYNNEI. V shed 11 bases, J shed 6 bases, and the junction held 4 bases outside the gene matches. This CDR3 has 13 amino acids. The CDR3 DNA sequence: TGTGCCCGTTGGGACAGGGGTAATTCACCCCTCCACTTT. Protein sequence: CARWDRGNSPLHF.

The chain is built from TRBV7-9 and TRBJ2-2, with 9 nucleotides matching TRBD1. V gave up 4 bases and J gave up 6 bases; unmatched junction bases: 18. Germline V CDR1 and CDR2: SEHNR, FQNEAQ (reference sequence). This CDR3 is 19 amino acids long. In DNA, the CDR3 is TGTGCCAGCAGCTCCATTAATCCCGGGACAGGGCCTAAAGCCGGGGAGCTGTTTTTT. Translated: CASSSINPGTGPKAGELFF.

This clone appeared once. V usage is TRBV19 and J usage is TRBJ1-5; TRBD1 is a possible D gene (5 bases). The germline CDR1 and CDR2 sequences are LNHDA and SQIVND (reference sequence). V lost 7 bases, J lost 11 bases, and 24 bases lay in between. This CDR3 region has 15 residues. CDR3 DNA sequence: TGTGCCAGTAAGGGAAGGGGCGGGGGTTTGGTGACCCAGCATTTT. Its protein product is CASKGRGGGLVTQHF. The variable domain in full, completed from reference TRBV19 and TRBJ1-5, reads DGGITQSPKYLFRKEGQNVTLSCEQNLNHDAMYWYRQDPGQGLRLIYYSQIVNDFQKGDIAEGYSVSREKKESFPLTVTSAQKNPTAFYLCASKGRGGGLVTQHFGDGTRLSIL.

The rearrangement joins TRBV2 to TRBJ2-3; D is possibly TRBD2 (6 bases). Germline loops: CDR1 SNHLY, CDR2 FYNNEI. The CDR3 length is 13 residues. The germline V and J ends were trimmed by 5 bases and 5 bases, with 11 bases remaining between them. For the CDR3, the DNA is TGTGCCAGCAGTTTATTGGGAGGAGATACGCAGTATTTT. Translating gives CASSLLGGDTQYF. Drawing the rest from reference TRBV2 and TRBJ2-3, the complete variable domain is EPEVTQTPSHQVTQMGQEVILRCVPISNHLYFYWYRQILGQKVEFLVSFYNNEISEKSEIFDDQFSVERPDGSNFTLKIRSTKLEDSAMYFCASSLLGGDTQYFGPGTRLTVL.

The gene calls are TRBV19 and TRBJ1-1; D possibly corresponds to TRBD1 (5 bases). Germline V gene sequence: CDR1 LNHDA, CDR2 SQIVND (reference sequence). The CDR3 is 13 amino acids. The ends were cut back, 5 bases at V and 8 bases at J, with 15 bases in the middle. The CDR3 loop is CASSYGKGSEAFF. CDR3 coding DNA: TGTGCCAGTAGTTACGGTAAGGGGTCCGAAGCTTTCTTT. The entire variable domain, with the rest obtained from reference TRBV19 and TRBJ1-1, is as follows: DGGITQSPKYLFRKEGQNVTLSCEQNLNHDAMYWYRQDPGQGLRLIYYSQIVNDFQKGDIAEGYSVSREKKESFPLTVTSAQKNPTAFYLCASSYGKGSEAFFGQGTRLTVV.

The chain has TRBV6-5 and TRBJ2-5; tentatively, D is TRBD1 (5 bases). V was shortened by 3 bases and J by 4 bases, with 12 bases between the two germline ends. CDR1 and CDR2 (germline): MNHEY, SVGAGI. The CDR3 has 14 residues. This CDR3 reads CASSYSRDGETQYF. In DNA, the CDR3 is TGTGCCAGCAGTTATTCCAGGGATGGAGAGACCCAGTACTTC.

The V and J genes are TRBV5-5 and TRBJ2-7, with D possibly being TRBD1 (5 bases). The germline gives CDR1 SGHKS, CDR2 YYEKEE (reference sequence). The CDR3 contains 14 residues. V was trimmed by 2 bases and J by 0 bases, leaving 9 bases between them. The CDR3 spells CASSFPGRSYEQYF. The CDR3 bases are TGTGCCAGCAGCTTCCCAGGGCGCTCCTACGAGCAGTACTTC. Full variable domain (rest looked up from reference TRBV5-5 and TRBJ2-7): DAGVTQSPTHLIKTRGQQVTLRCSPISGHKSVSWYQQVLGQGPQFIFQYYEKEERGRGNFPDRFSARQFPNYSSELNVNALLLGDSALYLCASSFPGRSYEQYFGPGTRLTVT.